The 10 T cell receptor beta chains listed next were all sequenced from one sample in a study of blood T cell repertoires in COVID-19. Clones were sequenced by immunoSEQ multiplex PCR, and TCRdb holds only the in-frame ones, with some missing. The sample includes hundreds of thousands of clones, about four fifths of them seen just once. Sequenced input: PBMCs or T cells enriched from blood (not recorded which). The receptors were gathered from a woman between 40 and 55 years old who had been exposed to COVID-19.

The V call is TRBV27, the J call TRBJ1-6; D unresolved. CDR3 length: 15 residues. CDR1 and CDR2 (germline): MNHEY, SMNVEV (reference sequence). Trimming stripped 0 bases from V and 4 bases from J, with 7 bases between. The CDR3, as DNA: TGTGCCAGCAGTTTATCCGCCGGGTATAATTCACCCCTCCACTTT. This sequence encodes CASSLSAGYNSPLHF.

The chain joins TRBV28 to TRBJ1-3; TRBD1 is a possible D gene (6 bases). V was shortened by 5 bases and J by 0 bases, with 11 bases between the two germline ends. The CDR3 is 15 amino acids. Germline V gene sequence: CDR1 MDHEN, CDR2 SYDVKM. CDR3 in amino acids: CASSPGASSGNTIYF. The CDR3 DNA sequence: TGTGCCAGCAGTCCAGGGGCAAGCTCTGGAAACACCATATATTTT.

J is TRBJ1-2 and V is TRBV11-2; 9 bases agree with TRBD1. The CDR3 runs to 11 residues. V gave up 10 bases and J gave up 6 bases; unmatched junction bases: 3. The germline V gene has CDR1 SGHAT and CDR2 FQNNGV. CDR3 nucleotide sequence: TGTGCCACGTGGACAGGGGATGGCTACACCTTC. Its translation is CATWTGDGYTF.

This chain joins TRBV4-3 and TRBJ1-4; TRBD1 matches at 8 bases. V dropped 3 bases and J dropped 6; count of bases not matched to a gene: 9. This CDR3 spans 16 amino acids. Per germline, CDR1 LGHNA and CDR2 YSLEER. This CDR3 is CASSQETGAGYEKLFF. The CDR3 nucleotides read TGCGCCAGCAGCCAGGAGACAGGGGCAGGGTATGAAAAACTGTTTTTT.

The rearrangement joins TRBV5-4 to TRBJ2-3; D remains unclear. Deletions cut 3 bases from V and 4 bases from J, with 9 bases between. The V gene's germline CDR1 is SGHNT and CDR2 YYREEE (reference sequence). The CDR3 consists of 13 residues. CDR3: CASSSRGADTQYF. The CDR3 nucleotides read TGTGCCAGCAGCTCGAGAGGAGCAGATACGCAGTATTTT.

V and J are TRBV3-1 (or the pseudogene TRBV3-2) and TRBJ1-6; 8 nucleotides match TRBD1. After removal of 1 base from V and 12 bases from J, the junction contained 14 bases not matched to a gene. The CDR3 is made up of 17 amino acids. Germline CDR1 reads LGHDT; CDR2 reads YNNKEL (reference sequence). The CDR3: CASSQGDRGLSGLPLHF. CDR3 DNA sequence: TGTGCCAGCAGCCAAGGAGACAGGGGCCTATCGGGTTTACCCCTCCACTTT.

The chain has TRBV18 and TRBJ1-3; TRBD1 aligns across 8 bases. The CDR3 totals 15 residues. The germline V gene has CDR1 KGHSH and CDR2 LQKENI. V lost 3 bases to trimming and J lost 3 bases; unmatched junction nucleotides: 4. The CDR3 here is CASSPYGTGGNTIYF. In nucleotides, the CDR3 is TGTGCCAGCTCACCGTACGGGACAGGTGGAAACACCATATATTTT.

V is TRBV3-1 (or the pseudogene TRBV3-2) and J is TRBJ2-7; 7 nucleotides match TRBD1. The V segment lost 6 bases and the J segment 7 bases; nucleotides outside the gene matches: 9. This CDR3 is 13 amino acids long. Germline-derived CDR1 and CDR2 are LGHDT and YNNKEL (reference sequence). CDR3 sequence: CASRIEGAREQYF. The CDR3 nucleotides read TGTGCCAGCAGGATCGAGGGGGCCCGGGAGCAGTACTTC.

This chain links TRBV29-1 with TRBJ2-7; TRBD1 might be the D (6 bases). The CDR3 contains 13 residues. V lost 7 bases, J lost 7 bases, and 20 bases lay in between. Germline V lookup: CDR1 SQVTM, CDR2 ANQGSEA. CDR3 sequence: CSARGFQGKEQYF. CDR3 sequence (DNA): TGCAGCGCGAGGGGGTTCCAAGGTAAAGAGCAGTACTTC.

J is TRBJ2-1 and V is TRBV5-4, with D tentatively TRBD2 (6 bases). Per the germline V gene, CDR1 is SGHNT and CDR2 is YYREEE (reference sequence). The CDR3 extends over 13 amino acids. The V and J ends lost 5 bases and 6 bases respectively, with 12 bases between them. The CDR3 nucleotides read TGTGCCAGCAGTCCCCGGGGGATCAATGAGCAGTTCTTC. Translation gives CASSPRGINEQFF.